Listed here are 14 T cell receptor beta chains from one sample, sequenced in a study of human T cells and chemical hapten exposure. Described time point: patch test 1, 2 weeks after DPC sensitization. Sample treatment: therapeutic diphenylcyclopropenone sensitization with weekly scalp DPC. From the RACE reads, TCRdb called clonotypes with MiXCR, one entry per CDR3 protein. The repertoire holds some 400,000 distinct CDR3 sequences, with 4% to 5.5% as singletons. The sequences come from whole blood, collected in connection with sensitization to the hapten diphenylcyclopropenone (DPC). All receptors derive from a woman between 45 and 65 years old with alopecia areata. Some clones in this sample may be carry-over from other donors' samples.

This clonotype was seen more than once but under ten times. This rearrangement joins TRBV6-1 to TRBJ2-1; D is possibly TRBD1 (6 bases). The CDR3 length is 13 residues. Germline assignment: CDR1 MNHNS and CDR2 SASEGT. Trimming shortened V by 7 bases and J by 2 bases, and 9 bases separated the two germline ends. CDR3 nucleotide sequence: TGTGCCAGCATACAGGGTACCTACAATGAGCAGTTCTTC. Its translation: CASIQGTYNEQFF.

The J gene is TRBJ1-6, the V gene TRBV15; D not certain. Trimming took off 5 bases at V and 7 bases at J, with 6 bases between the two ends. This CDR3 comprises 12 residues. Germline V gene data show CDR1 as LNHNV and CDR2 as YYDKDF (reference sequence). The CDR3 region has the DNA TGTGCCACCAGCGGTAGGAATTCACCCCTCCACTTT. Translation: CATSGRNSPLHF.

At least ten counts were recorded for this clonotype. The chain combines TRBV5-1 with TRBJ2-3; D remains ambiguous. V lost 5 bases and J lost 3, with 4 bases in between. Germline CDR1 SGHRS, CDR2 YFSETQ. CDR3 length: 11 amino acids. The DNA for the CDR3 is TGCGCCAGCAGGGGGACAGATACGCAGTATTTT. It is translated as CASRGTDTQYF.

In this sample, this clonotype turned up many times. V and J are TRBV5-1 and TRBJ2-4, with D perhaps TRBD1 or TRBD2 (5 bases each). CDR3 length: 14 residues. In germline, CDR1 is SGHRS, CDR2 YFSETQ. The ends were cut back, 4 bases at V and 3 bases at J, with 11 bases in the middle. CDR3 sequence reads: CASSREGVKNIQYF. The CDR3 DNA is TGCGCCAGCAGCCGGGAAGGGGTCAAAAACATTCAGTACTTC.

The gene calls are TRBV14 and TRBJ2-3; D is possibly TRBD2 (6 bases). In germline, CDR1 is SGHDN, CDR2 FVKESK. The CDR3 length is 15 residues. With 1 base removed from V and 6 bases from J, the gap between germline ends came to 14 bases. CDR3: CASSQGDFRTDTQYF. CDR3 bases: TGTGCCAGCAGCCAAGGGGACTTTCGGACGGATACGCAGTATTTT.

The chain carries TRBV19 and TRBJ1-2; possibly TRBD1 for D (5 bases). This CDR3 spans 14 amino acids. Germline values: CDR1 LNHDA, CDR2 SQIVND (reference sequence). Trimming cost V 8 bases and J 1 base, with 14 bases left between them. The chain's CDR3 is CASLGVGDNYGYTF. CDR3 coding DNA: TGTGCCAGTTTGGGCGTGGGGGATAACTATGGCTACACCTTC. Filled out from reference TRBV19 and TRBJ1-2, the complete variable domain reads DGGITQSPKYLFRKEGQNVTLSCEQNLNHDAMYWYRQDPGQGLRLIYYSQIVNDFQKGDIAEGYSVSREKKESFPLTVTSAQKNPTAFYLCASLGVGDNYGYTFGSGTRLTVV.

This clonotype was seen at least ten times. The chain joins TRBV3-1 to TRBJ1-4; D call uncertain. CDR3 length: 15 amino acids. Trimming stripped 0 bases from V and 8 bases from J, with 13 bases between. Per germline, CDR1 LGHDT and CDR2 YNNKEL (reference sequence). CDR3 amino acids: CASSQELRDTEKLFF. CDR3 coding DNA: TGTGCCAGCAGCCAAGAGTTGCGGGATACCGAAAAACTGTTTTTT.

CDR3 nucleotides: TGTGCCAGCAGCTTAGCTCGAGACAACGAGCAGTACTTC. This gives the protein CASSLARDNEQYF. This chain uses TRBV7-9 with TRBJ2-7; no reliable D call. The CDR3 sequence is 13 residues long. The germline gives CDR1 SEHNR, CDR2 FQNEAQ (reference sequence). Deletions cut 0 bases from V and 5 bases from J, with 8 bases between.

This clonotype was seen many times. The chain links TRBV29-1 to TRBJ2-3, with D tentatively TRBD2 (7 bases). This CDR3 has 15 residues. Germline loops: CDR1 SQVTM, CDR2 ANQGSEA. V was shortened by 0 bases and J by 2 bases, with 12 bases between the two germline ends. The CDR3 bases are TGCAGCGTTGAAGACGCGGGGGCCAACACAGATACGCAGTATTTT. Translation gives CSVEDAGANTDTQYF.

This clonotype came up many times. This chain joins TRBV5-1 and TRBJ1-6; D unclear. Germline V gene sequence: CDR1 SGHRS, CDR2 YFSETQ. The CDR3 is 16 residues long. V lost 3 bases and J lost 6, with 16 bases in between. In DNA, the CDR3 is TGCGCCAGCAGCTCGTGGGCCAGCCCAAGTAATTCACCCCTCCACTTT. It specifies CASSSWASPSNSPLHF.

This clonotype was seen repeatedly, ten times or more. CDR3 amino acids: CSVGGRDSPLHF. In nucleotides, the CDR3 is TGCAGCGTGGGGGGCAGGGACTCACCCCTCCACTTT. The rearrangement uses TRBV29-1 and TRBJ1-6, with a possible D match to TRBD1 (6 bases). Per germline, CDR1 SQVTM and CDR2 ANQGSEA. Trimming took 6 bases from V and 10 from J, leaving 13 bases between them. The CDR3 is made up of 12 amino acids.

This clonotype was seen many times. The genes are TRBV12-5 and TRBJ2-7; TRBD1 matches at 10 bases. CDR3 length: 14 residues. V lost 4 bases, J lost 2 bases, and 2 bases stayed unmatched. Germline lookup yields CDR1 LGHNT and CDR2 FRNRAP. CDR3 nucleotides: TGTGCTAGTGGTTCCGGGACAGGGGCCTACGAGCAGTACTTC. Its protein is CASGSGTGAYEQYF. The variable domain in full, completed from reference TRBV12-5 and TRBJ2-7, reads DARVTQTPRHKVTEMGQEVTMRCQPILGHNTVFWYRQTMMQGLELLAYFRNRAPLDDSGMPKDRFSAEMPDATLATLKIQPSEPRDSAVYFCASGSGTGAYEQYFGPGTRLTVT.

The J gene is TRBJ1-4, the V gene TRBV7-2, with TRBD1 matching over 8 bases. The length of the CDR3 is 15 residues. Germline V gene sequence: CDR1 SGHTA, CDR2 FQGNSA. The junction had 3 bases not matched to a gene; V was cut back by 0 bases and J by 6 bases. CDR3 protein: CASSLAQGADEKLFF. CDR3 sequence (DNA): TGTGCCAGCAGCTTAGCCCAGGGGGCGGATGAAAAACTGTTTTTT.

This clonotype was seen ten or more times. CDR3 amino acids: CASRAGTSSGANVLTF. As DNA, the CDR3 is TGTGCCAGCAGGGCAGGGACTAGCTCTGGGGCCAACGTCCTGACTTTC. This sequence joins TRBV28 and TRBJ2-6, with TRBD2 matching over 8 bases. V shed 6 bases, J shed 0 bases, and the junction held 4 bases outside the gene matches. CDR1 is MDHEN, CDR2 SYDVKM, per germline. The CDR3 totals 16 residues.